These 20 T cell receptor beta chains were sequenced from one sample in a study of beta chain features in type 1 diabetes (dated by TCRdb to 2016 to 2019). Library generation was performed with the immunoSEQ multiplex PCR assay. All of the isolated RNA was reverse transcribed with the High Capacity cDNA Reverse Transcription Kit, so expressed TCRB transcripts were sequenced. TCRdb mirrors the immuneACCESS table, restricted to in-frame sequences. Some clones are absent from its copies; in checked studies, under half trace to an unresolved V gene, and the reason for the others is unknown. The sample table contains roughly 290,000 clones; only one count was recorded for approximately 15% of them. The ten largest account for around 0.015% of the sample. General conclusions and limits of the study: In all four CD4+ subsets, TCRB CDR3 length was moderately but significantly shorter in type 1 diabetes patients.

For these TCRs, the target antigens are not known. The specimen sequenced was naive CD4+ T cells from blood. What the cell subset or site label conveys for this sample: true naive CD4+ T cells. These receptor sequences come from a young man with type 1 diabetes.

This clone was picked up a small number of times. The rearrangement joins TRBV18 to TRBJ2-7; a weak D match, TRBD2 (6 bases). Germline CDR1 and CDR2: KGHSH and LQKENI. The CDR3 extends over 14 amino acids. Trimming cost V 6 bases and J 3 bases, with 15 bases left between them. The CDR3 spells CASSSEGGLYEQYF. For the CDR3, the DNA is TGTGCCAGCTCCTCGGAGGGAGGCCTCTACGAGCAGTACTTC.

This clone was seen only a few times. J is TRBJ2-1 and V is TRBV29-1; possibly TRBD2 for D (7 bases). The CDR3 loop spans 14 amino acids. Trimming cost V 7 bases and J 6 bases, with 19 bases left between them. Germline CDR1 and CDR2: SQVTM and ANQGSEA. The CDR3 region is CSAAWRGRGNEQFF. CDR3 in DNA: TGCAGCGCCGCATGGCGGGGGCGCGGCAATGAGCAGTTCTTC.

The chain combines TRBV9 with TRBJ2-5, with TRBD2 as a possible D gene (6 bases). The CDR3 has 14 residues. V was trimmed by 4 bases and J by 5 bases, leaving 15 bases between them. Germline V gene lookup returns CDR1 SGDLS and CDR2 YYNGEE. This CDR3 is CASSPSSGWETQYF. The CDR3 DNA reads as TGTGCCAGCAGCCCAAGTAGCGGATGGGAGACCCAGTACTTC.

This clone has only a few counts. The chain links TRBV7-2 to TRBJ2-1; the match to TRBD1 covers 11 bases. V shed 5 bases and J 0 bases; nucleotides not matched to a gene: 9. The CDR3 sequence is 18 residues long. CDR1 and CDR2 from the germline V gene are SGHTA and FQGNSA. CDR3 protein: CASSPRGQGASSYNEQFF. CDR3 coding DNA: TGTGCCAGCAGCCCCCGAGGACAGGGGGCTAGCTCCTACAATGAGCAGTTCTTC.

The chain has TRBV10-2 and TRBJ2-7; 7 bases line up with TRBD1. The V and J ends lost 6 bases and 2 bases, in that order; junction bases with no gene match: 10. Germline V gene data show CDR1 as WSHSY and CDR2 as SAAADI. The CDR3 contains 15 residues. The CDR3 sequence: CASRGDGTATYEQYF. CDR3 nucleotide sequence: TGCGCCAGCAGGGGGGACGGGACAGCAACCTACGAGCAGTACTTC.

The gene calls are TRBV28 and TRBJ1-5; 10 bases match TRBD1. The CDR3 is 12 residues long. The V and J ends lost 8 bases and 5 bases, in that order; junction bases with no gene match: 0. Germline CDR1 MDHEN, CDR2 SYDVKM. In DNA, the CDR3 is TGTGCCAGCGGGACAGGGGATCAGCCCCAGCATTTT. Amino acid sequence: CASGTGDQPQHF. The entire variable domain, with the rest obtained from reference TRBV28 and TRBJ1-5, is as follows: DVKVTQSSRYLVKRTGEKVFLECVQDMDHENMFWYRQDPGLGLRLIYFSYDVKMKEKGDIPEGYSVSREKKERFSLILESASTNQTSMYLCASGTGDQPQHFGDGTRLSIL.

This clone was recorded a few times. The genes are TRBV7-9 and TRBJ1-3; D not certain. V shed 3 bases and J shed 0 bases, with 9 bases lying between them. The CDR3 spans 15 residues. Germline V gene data show CDR1 as SEHNR and CDR2 as FQNEAQ (reference sequence). The CDR3 is CASSFVWPSGNTIYF. In nucleotides, the CDR3 is TGTGCCAGCAGCTTCGTGTGGCCCTCTGGAAACACCATATATTTT.

This clone was seen a handful of times. The rearrangement uses TRBV4-3 and TRBJ2-7, with D perhaps TRBD2 (6 bases). The CDR3 runs to 15 residues. Trimming removed 0 bases from V and 3 bases from J, with 12 bases in between. CDR1 and CDR2 from the germline V gene are LGHNA and YSLEER. The CDR3 loop reads CASSQEIGGIYEQYF. The CDR3 coding sequence is TGCGCCAGCAGCCAAGAGATTGGGGGGATCTACGAGCAGTACTTC.

The chain links TRBV29-1 to TRBJ2-1; no definite D call. The CDR3 runs to 12 residues. From germline, CDR1 is SQVTM and CDR2 ANQGSEA. V was clipped by 2 bases and J by 4 bases, with 6 bases between them. The CDR3 region has the DNA TGCAGCGTTGAACCGAGTTACAATGAGCAGTTCTTC. Protein sequence: CSVEPSYNEQFF.

This sequence joins TRBV28 and TRBJ2-7; 8 bases agree with TRBD2. Germline V gene data show CDR1 as MDHEN and CDR2 as SYDVKM. The junction had 8 bases not matched to a gene; V was cut back by 7 bases and J by 3 bases. The CDR3 covers 14 residues. The CDR3 loop reads CASTLSGTSYEQYF. The CDR3 DNA follows: TGTGCCAGCACTCTTAGCGGGACAAGCTACGAGCAGTACTTC. Supplemented by reference TRBV28 and TRBJ2-7, the full variable domain reads DVKVTQSSRYLVKRTGEKVFLECVQDMDHENMFWYRQDPGLGLRLIYFSYDVKMKEKGDIPEGYSVSREKKERFSLILESASTNQTSMYLCASTLSGTSYEQYFGPGTRLTVT.

In its sample, this clone was seen a few times. The gene calls are TRBV6-6 and TRBJ1-5, with D possibly matching TRBD1 (5 bases). The CDR3 runs 15 residues. Germline assignment: CDR1 MNHNY and CDR2 SVGAGI (reference sequence). V was shortened by 5 bases and J by 0 bases, with 11 bases between the two germline ends. CDR3 DNA: TGTGCCAGCAGTACATCAGGGTATAGCAATCAGCCCCAGCATTTT. Translation gives CASSTSGYSNQPQHF.

The chain is built from TRBV28 and TRBJ2-3, with D unclear. The CDR3 runs to 13 residues. V dropped 8 bases and J dropped 0 bases, with 9 bases sitting between them. In germline, CDR1 is MDHEN, CDR2 SYDVKM. Here the CDR3 DNA reads TGTGCCAGCTGGTGGGCTAGCACAGATACGCAGTATTTT. Encoded protein: CASWWASTDTQYF.

This clone was seen only a few times. The chain carries TRBV5-1 and TRBJ2-5; TRBD1 matches at 9 bases. This CDR3 has 15 amino acids. CDR1 is SGHRS, CDR2 YFSETQ, per germline. J gave up 5 bases and V 3 bases, and 8 bases lay outside the gene matches. CDR3 sequence (DNA): TGCGCCAGCAGCTCCGGGACAGGGATGTTGGAGACCCAGTACTTC. Residues: CASSSGTGMLETQYF.

Written as DNA, the CDR3 is TGCGCCAGCAGCTTGGAACCGGGACTAGCGGGATCCAATGAGCAGTTCTTC. Translated: CASSLEPGLAGSNEQFF. The chain links TRBV5-1 to TRBJ2-1, with TRBD2 matching 13 bases. The germline CDR1 and CDR2 sequences are SGHRS and YFSETQ. CDR3 length: 17 amino acids. With 0 bases clipped from V and 6 bases from J, the junction kept 6 bases outside the gene matches.

This clone was observed a few times. This sequence joins TRBV10-3 and TRBJ1-5, with TRBD1 as a possible D gene (6 bases). V lost 10 bases to trimming and J lost 5 bases, with 15 bases between them. This CDR3 spans 13 amino acids. The V gene's germline CDR1 is ENHRY and CDR2 SYGVKD. CDR3 DNA sequence: TGTGCCAGCACAGGGTCTTTTGATCAGCCCCAGCATTTT. Protein sequence: CASTGSFDQPQHF.

This clone has just a few counts. The chain links TRBV2 to TRBJ1-2; 8 bases are a match to TRBD1. The CDR3 length is 15 residues. CDR1 is SNHLY, CDR2 FYNNEI, per germline. The ends lost 7 bases at V and 5 bases at J; junction bases unmatched: 12. CDR3 DNA: TGTGCCAGCAACGGACAGGGTAGTGGCTTTTATGGCTACACCTTC. This gives the protein CASNGQGSGFYGYTF. The variable domain in full, with the rest retrieved from reference TRBV2 and TRBJ1-2, is EPEVTQTPSHQVTQMGQEVILRCVPISNHLYFYWYRQILGQKVEFLVSFYNNEISEKSEIFDDQFSVERPDGSNFTLKIRSTKLEDSAMYFCASNGQGSGFYGYTFGSGTRLTVV.

This sequence joins TRBV15 and TRBJ2-7, with D maybe TRBD1 (5 bases). V gave up 0 bases and J gave up 3 bases, with 9 bases separating them. CDR3 length: 14 amino acids. Per germline, CDR1 LNHNV and CDR2 YYDKDF (reference sequence). CDR3 residues: CATSRESGIYEQYF. The DNA of the CDR3 is TGTGCCACCAGCAGAGAATCAGGGATCTACGAGCAGTACTTC. The full variable domain, completed using reference TRBV15 and TRBJ2-7, is DAMVIQNPRYQVTQFGKPVTLSCSQTLNHNVMYWYQQKSSQAPKLLFHYYDKDFNNEADTPDNFQSRRPNTSFCFLDIRSPGLGDTAMYLCATSRESGIYEQYFGPGTRLTVT.

The chain carries TRBV2 and TRBJ2-4; the D is unclear. The CDR3 is 13 residues long. CDR1 and CDR2 (germline): SNHLY, FYNNEI. The V end was cut by 6 bases, the J end by 5 bases, with 11 bases between. CDR3 DNA sequence: TGTGCCAGCAGGGCCCCCCTGGAAAACATTCAGTACTTC. Protein product: CASRAPLENIQYF.

This clone was recorded a few times. The rearrangement uses TRBV28 and TRBJ1-2, with 9 nucleotides matching TRBD1. V shed 6 bases, J shed 4 bases, and the junction held 6 bases outside the gene matches. This CDR3 has 14 amino acids. Germline V CDR1 and CDR2: MDHEN, SYDVKM. As DNA, the CDR3 is TGTGCCAGCAGCCTTTACAGGGGGCCCTATGGCTACACCTTC. Translated: CASSLYRGPYGYTF.

This clone has a handful of counts. The J gene is TRBJ2-3, the V gene TRBV28; 7 nucleotides agree with TRBD1. CDR1 is MDHEN, CDR2 SYDVKM, per germline. The CDR3 runs to 12 residues. The V and J ends lost 3 bases and 6 bases, in that order; junction bases with no gene match: 0. The CDR3 nucleotides are TGTGCCAGCAGTTTCAGGGGGGATACGCAGTATTTT. Amino acids: CASSFRGDTQYF.